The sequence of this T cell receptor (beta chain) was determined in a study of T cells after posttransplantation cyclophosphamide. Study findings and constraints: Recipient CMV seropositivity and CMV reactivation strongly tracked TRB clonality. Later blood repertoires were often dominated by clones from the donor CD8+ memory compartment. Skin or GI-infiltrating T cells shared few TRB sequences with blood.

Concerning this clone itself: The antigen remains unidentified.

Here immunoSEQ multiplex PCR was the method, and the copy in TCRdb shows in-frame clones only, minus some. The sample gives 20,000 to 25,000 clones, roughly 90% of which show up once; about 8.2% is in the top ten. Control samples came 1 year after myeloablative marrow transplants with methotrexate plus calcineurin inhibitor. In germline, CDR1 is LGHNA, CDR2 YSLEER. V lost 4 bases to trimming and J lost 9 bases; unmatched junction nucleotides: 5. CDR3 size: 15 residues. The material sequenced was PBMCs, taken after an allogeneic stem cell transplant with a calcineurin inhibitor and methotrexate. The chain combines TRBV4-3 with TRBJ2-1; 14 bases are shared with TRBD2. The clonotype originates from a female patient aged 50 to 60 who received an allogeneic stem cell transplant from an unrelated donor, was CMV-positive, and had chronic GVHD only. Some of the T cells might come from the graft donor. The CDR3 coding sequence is TGCGCCAGCAGCCCGGGACTAGCGGGAGTCGGTGAGCAGTTCTTC. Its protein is CASSPGLAGVGEQFF.